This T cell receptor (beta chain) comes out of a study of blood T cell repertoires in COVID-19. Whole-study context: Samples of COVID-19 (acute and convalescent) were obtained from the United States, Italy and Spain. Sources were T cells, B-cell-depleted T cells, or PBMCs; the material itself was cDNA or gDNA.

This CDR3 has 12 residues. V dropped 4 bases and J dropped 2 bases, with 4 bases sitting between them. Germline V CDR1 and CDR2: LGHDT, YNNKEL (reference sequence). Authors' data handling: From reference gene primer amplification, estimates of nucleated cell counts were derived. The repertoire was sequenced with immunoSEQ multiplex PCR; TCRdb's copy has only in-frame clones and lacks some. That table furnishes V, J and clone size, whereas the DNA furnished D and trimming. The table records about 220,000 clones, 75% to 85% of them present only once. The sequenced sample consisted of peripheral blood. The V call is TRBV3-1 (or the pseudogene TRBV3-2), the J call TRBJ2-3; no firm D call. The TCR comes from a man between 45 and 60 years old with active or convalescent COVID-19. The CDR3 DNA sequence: TGTGCCAGCAGCCTTTACACAGATACGCAGTATTTT. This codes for CASSLYTDTQYF.